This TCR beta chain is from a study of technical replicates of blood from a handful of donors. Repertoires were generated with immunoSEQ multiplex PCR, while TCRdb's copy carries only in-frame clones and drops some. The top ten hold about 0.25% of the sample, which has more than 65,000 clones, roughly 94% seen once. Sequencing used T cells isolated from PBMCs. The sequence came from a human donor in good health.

The CDR3 DNA is TGTGCCAGCAGCTTGAGCAGGGGAGGGCCTTCGGGCAATCAGCCCCAGCATTTT. Residues: CASSLSRGGPSGNQPQHF. This chain links TRBV11-2 with TRBJ1-5, with D perhaps matching TRBD1 (6 bases). Germline CDR1 and CDR2: SGHAT and FQNNGV. V lost 3 bases, J lost 2 bases, and 20 bases lay in between. The CDR3 length is 18 residues.